The T cell receptor (beta chain) described here comes from a study of cytomegalovirus exposure and HLA in healthy donors. It was with 60 Vbeta and 13 Jbeta primers that the PCR ran. The repertoire was sequenced with immunoSEQ multiplex PCR; TCRdb's copy has only in-frame clones and lacks some. The table has 150,000 to 200,000 clones, approximately 85% seen once. The V end lost 0 bases, the J end lost 4 bases, and 7 bases lay between the germline ends. This CDR3 comprises 14 residues. Germline V CDR1 and CDR2: LNHNV, YYDKDF (reference sequence). The source is a man aged 18-30 years in good health and CMV-seropositive. V is TRBV15 and J is TRBJ1-5, with a weak D call TRBD1 (6 bases). The material sequenced was PBMCs. The CDR3 nucleotides are TGTGCCACCAGCAGAGATAGGGGGAATCAGCCCCAGCATTTT. Protein product: CATSRDRGNQPQHF.